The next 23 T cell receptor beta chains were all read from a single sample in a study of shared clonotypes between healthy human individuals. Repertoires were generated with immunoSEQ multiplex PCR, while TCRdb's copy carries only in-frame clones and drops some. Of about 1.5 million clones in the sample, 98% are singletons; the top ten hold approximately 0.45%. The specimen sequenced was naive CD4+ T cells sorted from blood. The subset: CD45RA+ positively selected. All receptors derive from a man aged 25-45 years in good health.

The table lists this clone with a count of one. Here the CDR3 DNA reads TGTGCCAGCAGCTTAGGAATGCCTGCCCAAGAGACCCAGTACTTC. Its translation is CASSLGMPAQETQYF. The chain combines TRBV7-2 with TRBJ2-5; no reliable D call. Trimming shortened V by 1 base and J by 1 base, and 10 bases separated the two germline ends. Germline loops: CDR1 SGHTA, CDR2 FQGNSA. The CDR3 has 15 amino acids.

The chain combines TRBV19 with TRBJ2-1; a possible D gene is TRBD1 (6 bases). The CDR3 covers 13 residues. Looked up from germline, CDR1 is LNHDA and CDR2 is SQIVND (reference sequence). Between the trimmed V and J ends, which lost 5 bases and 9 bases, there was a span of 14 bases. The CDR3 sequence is CASSAHRAGEQFF. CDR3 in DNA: TGTGCCAGTAGTGCCCACAGGGCGGGTGAGCAGTTCTTC.

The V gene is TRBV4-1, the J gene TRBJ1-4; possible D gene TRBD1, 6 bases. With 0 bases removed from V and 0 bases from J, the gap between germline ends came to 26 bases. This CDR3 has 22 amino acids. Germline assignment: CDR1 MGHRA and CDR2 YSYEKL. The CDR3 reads CASSQDQGRGAQNLATNEKLFF. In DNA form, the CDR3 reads TGCGCCAGCAGCCAAGATCAAGGACGGGGGGCGCAGAACCTGGCAACTAATGAAAAACTGTTTTTT.

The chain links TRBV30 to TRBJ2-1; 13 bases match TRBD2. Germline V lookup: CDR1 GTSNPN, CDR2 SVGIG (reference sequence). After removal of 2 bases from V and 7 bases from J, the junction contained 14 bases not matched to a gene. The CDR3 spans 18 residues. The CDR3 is CAWSPTSPGLAGLNEQFF. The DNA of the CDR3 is TGTGCCTGGAGTCCGACATCTCCGGGACTAGCGGGATTGAATGAGCAGTTCTTC.

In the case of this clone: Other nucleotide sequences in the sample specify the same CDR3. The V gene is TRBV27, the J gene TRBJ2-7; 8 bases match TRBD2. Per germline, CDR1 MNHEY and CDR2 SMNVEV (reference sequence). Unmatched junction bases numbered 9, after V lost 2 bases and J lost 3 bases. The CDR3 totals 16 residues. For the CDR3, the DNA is TGTGCCAGCAGTTTAAAACTAGCGGCGTCGTACTACGAGCAGTACTTC. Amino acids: CASSLKLAASYYEQYF.

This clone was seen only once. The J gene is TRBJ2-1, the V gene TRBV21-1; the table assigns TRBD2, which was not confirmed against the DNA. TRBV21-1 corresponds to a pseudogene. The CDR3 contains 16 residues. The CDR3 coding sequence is TGTGCCAGCAGCTCCAAGGCTAGCGGGAGGCACAATGAGCAGTTCTTC. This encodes CASSSKASGRHNEQFF.

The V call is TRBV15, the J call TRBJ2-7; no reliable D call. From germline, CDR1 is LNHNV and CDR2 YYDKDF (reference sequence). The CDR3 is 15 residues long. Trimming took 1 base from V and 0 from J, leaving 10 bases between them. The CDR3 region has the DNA TGTGCCACCAGCAGAGGCGGATCCCTCTCCTACGAGCAGTACTTC. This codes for CATSRGGSLSYEQYF.

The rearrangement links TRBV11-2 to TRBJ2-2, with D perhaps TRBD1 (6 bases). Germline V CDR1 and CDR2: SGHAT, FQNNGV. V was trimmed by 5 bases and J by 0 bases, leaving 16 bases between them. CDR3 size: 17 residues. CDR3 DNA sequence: TGTGCCAGCAGCACGGCCAAGGACAGCGCGAACACCGGGGAGCTGTTTTTT. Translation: CASSTAKDSANTGELFF.

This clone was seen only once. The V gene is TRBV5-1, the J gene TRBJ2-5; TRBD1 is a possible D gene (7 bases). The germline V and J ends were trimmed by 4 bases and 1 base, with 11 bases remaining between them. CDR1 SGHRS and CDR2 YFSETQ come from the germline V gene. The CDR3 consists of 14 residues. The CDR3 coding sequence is TGCGCCAGCAGCGGCGGGACAGCCCAAGAGACCCAGTACTTC. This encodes CASSGGTAQETQYF.

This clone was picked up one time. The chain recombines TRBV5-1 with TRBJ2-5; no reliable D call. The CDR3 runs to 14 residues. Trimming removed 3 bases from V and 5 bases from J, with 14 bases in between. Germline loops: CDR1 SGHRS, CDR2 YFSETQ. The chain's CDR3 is CASSSVSVLETQYF. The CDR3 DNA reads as TGCGCCAGCAGCTCGGTCTCGGTTTTGGAGACCCAGTACTTC.

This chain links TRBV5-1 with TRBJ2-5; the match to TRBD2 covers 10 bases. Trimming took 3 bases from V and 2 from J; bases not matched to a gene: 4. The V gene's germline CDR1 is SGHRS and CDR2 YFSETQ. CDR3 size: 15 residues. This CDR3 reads CASSYEAGGQETQYF. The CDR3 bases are TGCGCCAGCAGCTACGAAGCGGGAGGGCAAGAGACCCAGTACTTC.

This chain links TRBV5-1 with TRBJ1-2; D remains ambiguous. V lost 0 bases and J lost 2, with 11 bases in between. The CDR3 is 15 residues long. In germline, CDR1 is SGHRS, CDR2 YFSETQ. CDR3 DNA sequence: TGCGCCAGCAGCTTGGTAGCGGGGATGAACTATGGCTACACCTTC. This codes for CASSLVAGMNYGYTF.

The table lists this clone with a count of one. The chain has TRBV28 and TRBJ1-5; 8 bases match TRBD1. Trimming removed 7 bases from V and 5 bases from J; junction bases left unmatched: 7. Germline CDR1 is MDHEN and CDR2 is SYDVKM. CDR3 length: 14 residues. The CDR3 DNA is TGTGCCAGCACTCCTGGACAGGGCGATCAGCCCCAGCATTTT. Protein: CASTPGQGDQPQHF.

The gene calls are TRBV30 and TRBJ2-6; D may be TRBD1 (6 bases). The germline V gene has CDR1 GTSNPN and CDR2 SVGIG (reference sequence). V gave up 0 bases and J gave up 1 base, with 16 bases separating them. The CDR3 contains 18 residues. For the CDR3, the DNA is TGTGCCTGGAGTGTCAGCAGGGGCACTTGGTCTGGGGCCAACGTCCTGACTTTC. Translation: CAWSVSRGTWSGANVLTF.

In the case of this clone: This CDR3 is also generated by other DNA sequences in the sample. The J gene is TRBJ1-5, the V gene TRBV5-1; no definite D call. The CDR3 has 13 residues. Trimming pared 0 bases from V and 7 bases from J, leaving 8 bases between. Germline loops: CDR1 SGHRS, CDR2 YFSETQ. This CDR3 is CASSLEGGQPQHF. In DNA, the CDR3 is TGCGCCAGCAGCTTGGAGGGAGGGCAGCCCCAGCATTTT.

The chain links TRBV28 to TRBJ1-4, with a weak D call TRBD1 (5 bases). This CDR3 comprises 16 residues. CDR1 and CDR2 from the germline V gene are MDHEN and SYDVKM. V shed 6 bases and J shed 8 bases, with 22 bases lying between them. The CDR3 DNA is TGTGCCAGCAGCGCAGGGCCGACGCTCACAAGGGAAAAACTGTTTTTT. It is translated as CASSAGPTLTREKLFF.

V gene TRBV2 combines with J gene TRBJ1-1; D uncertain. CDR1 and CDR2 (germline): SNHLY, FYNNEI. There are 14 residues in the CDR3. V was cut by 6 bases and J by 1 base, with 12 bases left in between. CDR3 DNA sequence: TGTGCCAGCAGGGTATGGACTCGGAACACTGAAGCTTTCTTT. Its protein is CASRVWTRNTEAFF.

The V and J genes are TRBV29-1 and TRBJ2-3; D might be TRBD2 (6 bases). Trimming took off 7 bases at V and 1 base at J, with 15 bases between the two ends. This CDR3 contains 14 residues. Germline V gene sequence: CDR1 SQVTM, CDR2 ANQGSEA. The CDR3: CSAKLAVGTDTQYF. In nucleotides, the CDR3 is TGCAGCGCTAAACTAGCCGTCGGCACAGATACGCAGTATTTT.

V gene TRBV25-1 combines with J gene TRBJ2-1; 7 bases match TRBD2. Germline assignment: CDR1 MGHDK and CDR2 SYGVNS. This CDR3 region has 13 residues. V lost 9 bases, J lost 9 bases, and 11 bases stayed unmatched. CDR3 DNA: TGTGCCAGTGAGCGGGACGCCTTGGGTGAGCAGTTCTTC. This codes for CASERDALGEQFF.

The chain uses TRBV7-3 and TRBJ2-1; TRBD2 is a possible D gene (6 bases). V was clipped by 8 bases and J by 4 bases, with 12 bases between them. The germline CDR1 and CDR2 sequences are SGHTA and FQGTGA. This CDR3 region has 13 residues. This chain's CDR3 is CASASGGYNEQFF. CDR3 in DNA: TGTGCCAGCGCCTCCGGGGGTTACAATGAGCAGTTCTTC.

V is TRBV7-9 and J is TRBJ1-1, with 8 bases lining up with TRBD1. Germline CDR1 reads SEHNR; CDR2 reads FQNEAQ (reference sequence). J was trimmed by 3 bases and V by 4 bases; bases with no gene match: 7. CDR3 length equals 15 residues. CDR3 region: CASSSRTGTDTEAFF. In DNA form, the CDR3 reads TGTGCCAGCAGCTCCAGGACAGGGACGGACACTGAAGCTTTCTTT.

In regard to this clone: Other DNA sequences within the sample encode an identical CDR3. In DNA form, the CDR3 reads TGCAGCGTTGGACAGAACTCCTACAATGAGCAGTTCTTC. Amino acids: CSVGQNSYNEQFF. The chain has TRBV29-1 and TRBJ2-1, with TRBD1 as a possible D gene (5 bases). CDR3 length equals 13 residues. Germline-derived CDR1 and CDR2 are SQVTM and ANQGSEA. V was clipped by 4 bases and J by 0 bases, with 7 bases between them.

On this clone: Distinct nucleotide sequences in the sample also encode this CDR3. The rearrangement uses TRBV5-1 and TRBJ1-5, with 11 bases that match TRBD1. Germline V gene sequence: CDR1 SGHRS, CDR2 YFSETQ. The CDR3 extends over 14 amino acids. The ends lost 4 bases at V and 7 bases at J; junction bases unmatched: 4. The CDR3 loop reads CASSPGQGEQPQHF. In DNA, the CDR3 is TGCGCCAGCAGCCCGGGACAGGGGGAGCAGCCCCAGCATTTT.